The clone carrying this TCR beta chain has a count of ten or more. Its antigen is unknown. The data are from a study of T cells after yellow fever vaccination. A universal primer site and UMIs were added as TCR cDNA was made by 5'RACE template switching. TCRdb re-called the 5' RACE reads through MiXCR, storing one row per CDR3 protein. The sample includes 230,000 or so distinct CDR3 sequences, roughly 6.3% of them seen just once. Overall study findings and caveats: Primary-vaccination clones mostly resurfaced post-booster (under 98% CD4, 85% to 90% CD8). Few clonotypes appeared in both CD4 and CD8 compartments. Compared with primary, the secondary response was weaker and peaked at day 5, not 15.

Germline-derived CDR1 and CDR2 are MNHEY and SVGAGI. J was trimmed by 6 bases and V by 6 bases; bases with no gene match: 12. CDR3 length: 15 residues. The specimen was CD4+ T cells sorted from PBMCs, collected on the day of the yellow fever booster vaccination. V is TRBV6-5 and J is TRBJ2-7; 9 bases line up with TRBD2. The receptor was isolated from a man younger than 45 who received the YFV17D yellow fever vaccine. The CDR3 reads CASSPQLAGTSEQYF. The CDR3 DNA reads as TGTGCCAGCAGCCCCCAACTAGCGGGTACATCCGAGCAGTACTTC.